Below are 12 T cell receptor beta chains sequenced from a single sample in a study of blood T cell repertoires in COVID-19. Assay: immunoSEQ multiplex PCR; the TCRdb copy retains only in-frame clones and omits some. This sample has 100,000 or so clones; around 85% occur once, and the top ten carry around 1.9%. The material sequenced was peripheral blood. These receptors all stem from a woman in her seventies with active or convalescent COVID-19.

The rearrangement uses TRBV24-1 and TRBJ2-2, with 8 bases that match TRBD1. This CDR3 comprises 16 residues. Germline trimming cut 2 bases from V and 1 base from J; bases unmatched to any gene: 2. The V gene's germline CDR1 is KGHDR and CDR2 SFDVKD. CDR3 DNA sequence: TGTGCCACCAGTGATTCTACAGGGGGGAACACCGGGGAGCTGTTTTTT. Protein product: CATSDSTGGNTGELFF.

V and J are TRBV29-1 and TRBJ1-5; 9 bases are a match to TRBD1. Per the germline V gene, CDR1 is SQVTM and CDR2 is ANQGSEA. The CDR3 extends over 15 amino acids. Trimming took 5 bases from V and 3 from J; bases not matched to a gene: 8. The CDR3 bases are TGCAGCGTTCTGGGACAGGGAGGTTTCAATCAGCCCCAGCATTTT. This gives the protein CSVLGQGGFNQPQHF.

The rearrangement joins TRBV6-2 or TRBV6-3 to TRBJ2-3, with D perhaps matching TRBD2 (6 bases). Germline values: CDR1 MNHEY, CDR2 SVGEGT. The length of the CDR3 is 15 residues. V was shortened by 4 bases and J by 6 bases, with 17 bases between the two germline ends. The CDR3 DNA reads as TGTGCCAGCAGTTCCGCTCGGGGACTGTCGGATACGCAGTATTTT. Its translation is CASSSARGLSDTQYF.

The rearrangement joins TRBV20-1 to TRBJ2-1; 9 bases match TRBD2. The CDR3 length is 11 residues. Looked up from germline, CDR1 is DFQATT and CDR2 is SNEGSKA (reference sequence). The J segment lost 10 bases and the V segment lost 8 bases, leaving 6 bases of the junction unmatched. This chain's CDR3 is CSFSGGPEQFF. In DNA form, the CDR3 reads TGCAGTTTTAGCGGGGGACCAGAGCAGTTCTTC.

V and J are TRBV24-1 and TRBJ1-2, with TRBD1 matching over 9 bases. CDR3 length: 17 residues. Germline CDR1 KGHDR, CDR2 SFDVKD. After removal of 3 bases from V and 6 bases from J, the junction contained 13 bases not matched to a gene. CDR3 loop: CATSDTTGTGIGDGYTF. DNA of the CDR3: TGTGCCACCAGTGATACCACCGGGACAGGGATCGGAGATGGCTACACCTTC.

The chain has TRBV5-6 and TRBJ1-3; D is unclear. The CDR3 covers 16 residues. Trimming took off 1 base at V and 0 bases at J, with 11 bases between the two ends. Germline CDR1 and CDR2: SGHDT and YYEEEE. The CDR3 nucleotides read TGTGCCAGCAGCTTGCGGGATGATATCTCTGGAAACACCATATATTTT. This translates into CASSLRDDISGNTIYF. The variable domain in full, completed from reference TRBV5-6 and TRBJ1-3, reads DAGVTQSPTHLIKTRGQQVTLRCSPKSGHDTVSWYQQALGQGPQFIFQYYEEEERQRGNFPDRFSGHQFPNYSSELNVNALLLGDSALYLCASSLRDDISGNTIYFGEGSWLTVV.

CDR3 in DNA: TGTGCCAGTAGTCTACGACAGGGCCTAAGAGCTTTCTTT. As protein: CASSLRQGLRAFF. J is TRBJ1-1 and V is TRBV19; 7 nucleotides line up with TRBD1. Germline CDR1 LNHDA, CDR2 SQIVND (reference sequence). The CDR3 loop spans 13 amino acids. The V gene end was trimmed by 5 bases and the J gene end by 10 bases; junction bases not matched to a gene: 10.

V gene TRBV2 combines with J gene TRBJ2-7; TRBD2 is a possible D gene (5 bases). The V and J ends lost 3 bases and 3 bases respectively, with 12 bases between them. This CDR3 is 14 amino acids long. Looked up from germline, CDR1 is SNHLY and CDR2 is FYNNEI. CDR3 nucleotide sequence: TGTGCCAGCAGTGATAAGGACTTCGGCTACGAGCAGTACTTC. The encoded protein is CASSDKDFGYEQYF.

J is TRBJ1-1 and V is TRBV7-2; no clear D gene. Trimming stripped 5 bases from V and 2 bases from J, with 12 bases between. Germline CDR1 is SGHTA and CDR2 is FQGNSA. The length of the CDR3 is 14 residues. The DNA of the CDR3 is TGTGCCAGCAGCCCCGGGGTGATCAACACTGAAGCTTTCTTT. Translation: CASSPGVINTEAFF.

About this clone itself: A junction end diverges from the germline sequence, so it may reflect a read error. V gene TRBV7-7 combines with J gene TRBJ1-5; TRBD1 agrees at 7 bases. The germline gives CDR1 SSHAT, CDR2 FNYEAQ (reference sequence). The CDR3 contains 16 residues. DNA of the CDR3: TGTGCTAGCAGCTCCTTCAGACAGGGTAGCAATCAGCCCCAGCATTTT. It is translated as CASSSFRQGSNQPQHF.

This sequence joins TRBV5-6 and TRBJ1-1; D is unclear. V shed 0 bases and J shed 4 bases, with 7 bases lying between them. This CDR3 is 13 amino acids long. The V gene's germline CDR1 is SGHDT and CDR2 YYEEEE. CDR3 coding DNA: TGTGCCAGCAGCTTGGCGGGTGTCACTGAAGCTTTCTTT. This gives the protein CASSLAGVTEAFF.

The genes are TRBV5-1 and TRBJ1-3, with 7 bases fitting TRBD1. Germline CDR1 SGHRS, CDR2 YFSETQ. After removal of 4 bases from V and 0 bases from J, the junction contained 1 base not matched to a gene. The CDR3 covers 14 residues. The CDR3 sequence is CASSPGGSGNTIYF. The CDR3 bases are TGCGCCAGCAGCCCAGGGGGCTCTGGAAACACCATATATTTT.